This TCR beta chain is from a study of CD8+CD57+ T cells in acquired aplastic anemia. Profiling of TCR beta VDJ combinations and CDR3 sequences used genomic DNA as template. TCRdb recomputed calls from the reads with MiXCR, one row per CDR3 protein. Of fewer than 200,000 distinct CDR3 sequences in the sample, around 50% were seen once. A word on this clonotype: The antigen remains undetermined.

Study observations and caveats: Sharing between patients and controls was observed for roughly 29 CD8+ CDR3 sequences.

The CDR3 spans 15 residues. Germline lookup yields CDR1 MGHDK and CDR2 SYGVNS. V dropped 3 bases and J dropped 5; count of bases not matched to a gene: 3. Patients selected for sequencing had displayed CD8+CD57+ cell expansion by flow cytometry. Input material: sorted CD4+, CD8+, or CD8+CD57+ T cells (not recorded which) from PBMCs. This chain uses TRBV25-1 with TRBJ2-1; the match to TRBD1 covers 11 bases. This TCR came from a human donor with aplastic anemia. The CDR3: CASSDAGQGDNEQFF. CDR3 sequence (DNA): TGTGCCAGCAGTGACGCGGGACAGGGGGACAATGAGCAGTTCTTC.